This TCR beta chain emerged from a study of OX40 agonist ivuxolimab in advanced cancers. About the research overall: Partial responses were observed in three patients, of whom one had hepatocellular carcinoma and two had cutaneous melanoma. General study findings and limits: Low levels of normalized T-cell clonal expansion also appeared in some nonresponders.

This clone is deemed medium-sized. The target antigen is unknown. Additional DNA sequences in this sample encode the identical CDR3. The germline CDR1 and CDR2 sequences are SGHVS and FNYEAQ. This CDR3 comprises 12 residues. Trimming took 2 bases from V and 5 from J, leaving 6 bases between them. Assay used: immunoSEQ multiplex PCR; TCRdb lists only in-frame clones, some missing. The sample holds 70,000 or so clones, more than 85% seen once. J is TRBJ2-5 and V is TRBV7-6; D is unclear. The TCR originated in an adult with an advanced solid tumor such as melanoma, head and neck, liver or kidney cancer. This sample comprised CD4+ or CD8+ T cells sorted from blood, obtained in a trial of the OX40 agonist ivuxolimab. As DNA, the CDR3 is TGTGCCAGCAGCTTATCCGGGGAGACCCAGTACTTC. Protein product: CASSLSGETQYF.